This TCR beta chain was captured in a study of human T cells and chemical hapten exposure. TCRdb re-analysed the RACE reads in MiXCR, keeping a single row per CDR3 protein. The sample yields under 200,000 distinct CDR3 sequences, roughly 25% seen once. Time point indicated: patch test 3, about 24 weeks after DPC sensitization. Treatment of the sample: therapeutic diphenylcyclopropenone sensitization with weekly scalp DPC. Blood draws came first, before each patch test. Study results and limitations: PT1 expanded TCR counts and patch test score correlated positively. Because they had alopecia, donors may respond immunologically unlike healthy people.

CDR1 and CDR2 (germline): DFQATT, SNEGSKA (reference sequence). The CDR3 has 16 residues. V was clipped by 1 base and J by 0 bases; unmatched bases: 7. Comment on this clonotype: What it binds is not known.

The receptor comes from a woman in her late teens or twenties with alopecia areata. Some clones in this sample may be carry-over from other donors' samples. V gene TRBV20-1 combines with J gene TRBJ1-1; the match to TRBD1 covers 8 bases. The sequencing used whole blood, collected in connection with sensitization to the hapten diphenylcyclopropenone (DPC). In DNA, the CDR3 is TGCAGTGCTAGAGGTCAGGGGGCTCAGATGAACACTGAAGCTTTCTTT. Protein: CSARGQGAQMNTEAFF.